A selection of T cell receptor beta chains follows, all from one sample in a study of Ad26.COV2.S vaccination and SARS-CoV-2 variants. This table comes from immunoSEQ multiplex PCR, and its TCRdb copy is limited to in-frame clones, with some not included. The table shows about 480,000 clones, with around nine tenths occurring only once. The starting material was peripheral blood, obtained in a trial of Ad26.COV2.S vaccine versus placebo. These TCRs come from a person aged 18 to 59 who received the Ad26.COV2.S COVID-19 vaccine or a placebo. Each CDR3 is given with its conserved first and last residue. Fields, in order: CDR3 protein, CDR3 DNA, D gene, clone size, V gene, J gene. The D gene is left open where the match is weak. Clone size is given for some rows only: seen once, a few or many times, or a class if the clone is expanded.

cdr3_aa: CASSPQGLGTGELFF
cdr3_nt: TGTGCCAGCAGCCCACAGGGGTTGGGCACCGGGGAGCTGTTTTTT
d_call: TRBD1
clone_size: NA
v_call: TRBV7-8
j_call: TRBJ2-2

cdr3_aa: CASSPLGSSSYNSPLHF
cdr3_nt: TGTGCCAGCAGCCCCCTAGGTTCGAGCTCCTATAATTCACCCCTCCACTTT
d_call: NA
clone_size: NA
v_call: TRBV7-8
j_call: TRBJ1-6

cdr3_aa: CASSPRTSGFFGTGELFF
cdr3_nt: TGTGCCAGCAGCCCTAGGACTAGCGGGTTCTTTGGGACCGGGGAGCTGTTTTTT
d_call: TRBD2
clone_size: NA
v_call: TRBV11-3
j_call: TRBJ2-2

cdr3_aa: CASSQVQGASQPQHF
cdr3_nt: TGCGCCAGCAGCCAGGTACAGGGGGCCTCACAGCCCCAGCATTTT
d_call: TRBD1
clone_size: NA
v_call: TRBV4-1
j_call: TRBJ1-5

cdr3_aa: CASSPRGSGANVLTF
cdr3_nt: TGTGCCAGCAGCCCCCGGGGGTCTGGGGCCAACGTCCTGACTTTC
d_call: NA
clone_size: NA
v_call: TRBV11-1
j_call: TRBJ2-6

cdr3_aa: CASSQWISTNEKLFF
cdr3_nt: TGTGCCAGCAGCCAGTGGATCAGTACTAATGAAAAACTGTTTTTT
d_call: NA
clone_size: NA
v_call: TRBV3-1/TRBV3-2
j_call: TRBJ1-4

cdr3_aa: CASEDSTYEQYF
cdr3_nt: TGTGCCAGCGAGGACAGCACCTACGAGCAGTACTTC
d_call: NA
clone_size: once
v_call: TRBV6-6
j_call: TRBJ2-7

cdr3_aa: CASSEYSLNTGTPGELFF
cdr3_nt: TGTGCCAGCAGTGAATATAGCCTAAACACAGGGACCCCCGGGGAGCTGTTTTTT
d_call: NA
clone_size: NA
v_call: TRBV6-1
j_call: TRBJ2-2

cdr3_aa: CASSQESASGSSDTQYF
cdr3_nt: TGCGCCAGCAGCCAAGAATCGGCTAGCGGGAGCTCAGATACGCAGTATTTT
d_call: TRBD2
clone_size: NA
v_call: TRBV4-1
j_call: TRBJ2-3

cdr3_aa: CASSVREGANQPQHF
cdr3_nt: TGTGCCAGCAGCGTCCGGGAGGGGGCGAATCAGCCCCAGCATTTT
d_call: TRBD1
clone_size: NA
v_call: TRBV9
j_call: TRBJ1-5

cdr3_aa: CASSTRDTEAFF
cdr3_nt: TGTGCCAGCAGTACCCGGGACACTGAAGCTTTCTTT
d_call: NA
clone_size: once
v_call: TRBV6-5
j_call: TRBJ1-1

cdr3_aa: CSVGFGRPNTEAFF
cdr3_nt: TGCAGCGTTGGGTTTGGACGGCCGAACACTGAAGCTTTCTTT
d_call: NA
clone_size: NA
v_call: TRBV29-1
j_call: TRBJ1-1

cdr3_aa: CASSFRTVAPHNEQFF
cdr3_nt: TGTGCCAGCAGCTTCCGGACCGTCGCCCCCCACAATGAGCAGTTCTTC
d_call: NA
clone_size: NA
v_call: TRBV13
j_call: TRBJ2-1

cdr3_aa: CASSPFKGGELFF
cdr3_nt: TGTGCCAGCTCACCCTTCAAGGGCGGGGAGCTGTTTTTT
d_call: NA
clone_size: NA
v_call: TRBV18
j_call: TRBJ2-2

cdr3_aa: CASSHHDRNYGYTF
cdr3_nt: TGTGCCAGCAGCCATCACGACAGGAACTATGGCTACACCTTC
d_call: NA
clone_size: NA
v_call: TRBV4-2
j_call: TRBJ1-2

cdr3_aa: CASSGDRAGTPGTQYF
cdr3_nt: TGTGCCAGCAGTGGGGACAGGGCGGGGACTCCGGGTACGCAGTATTTT
d_call: TRBD1
clone_size: few
v_call: TRBV6-1
j_call: TRBJ2-3

cdr3_aa: CASSRGGTYNEQFF
cdr3_nt: TGTGCCAGCAGTCGAGGGGGCACCTACAATGAGCAGTTCTTC
d_call: TRBD1
clone_size: once
v_call: TRBV28
j_call: TRBJ2-1

cdr3_aa: CASSFVLGHLLRNLWPEDNSPLHF
cdr3_nt: TGTGCCAGCAGCTTTGTTCTCGGGCACCTTCTCCGGAATCTATGGCCTGAAGATAATTCACCCCTCCACTTT
d_call: NA
clone_size: NA
v_call: TRBV12-1
j_call: TRBJ1-6

cdr3_aa: CASSPHTGTGGNIQYF
cdr3_nt: TGTGCCAGCAGCCCACATACCGGGACAGGGGGAAACATTCAGTACTTC
d_call: TRBD1
clone_size: NA
v_call: TRBV9
j_call: TRBJ2-4

cdr3_aa: CASSQEGGTLNSPLHF
cdr3_nt: TGCGCCAGCAGCCAAGAAGGGGGGACACTAAATTCACCCCTCCACTTT
d_call: NA
clone_size: NA
v_call: TRBV4-3
j_call: TRBJ1-6

cdr3_aa: CASSPDLDSRLEKLFF
cdr3_nt: TGTGCCAGCAGCCCCGATCTGGACAGCCGACTAGAAAAACTGTTTTTT
d_call: NA
clone_size: NA
v_call: TRBV5-4
j_call: TRBJ1-4

cdr3_aa: CASPRPGVSPVGHYEQYF
cdr3_nt: TGTGCCAGCCCCCGCCCCGGGGTATCGCCGGTGGGGCACTACGAGCAGTACTTC
d_call: NA
clone_size: NA
v_call: TRBV28
j_call: TRBJ2-7

cdr3_aa: CASSLPNRFRGHPKTANYGYTF
cdr3_nt: TGTGCCAGCAGCTTACCTAATAGATTTCGGGGACATCCAAAAACCGCTAACTATGGCTACACCTTC
d_call: NA
clone_size: NA
v_call: TRBV7-7
j_call: TRBJ1-2

cdr3_aa: CASSLQGEYNEQFF
cdr3_nt: TGCGCCAGCAGCTTACAGGGGGAATACAATGAGCAGTTCTTC
d_call: TRBD1
clone_size: NA
v_call: TRBV5-1
j_call: TRBJ2-1

cdr3_aa: CASSLGREKETQYF
cdr3_nt: TGTGCCAGCAGCTTGGGCAGGGAAAAAGAGACCCAGTACTTC
d_call: NA
clone_size: once
v_call: TRBV5-4
j_call: TRBJ2-5

cdr3_aa: CASSGQNSNQPQHF
cdr3_nt: TGTGCCAGCAGTGGGCAGAATAGCAATCAGCCCCAGCATTTT
d_call: NA
clone_size: NA
v_call: TRBV2
j_call: TRBJ1-5

cdr3_aa: CASSVGSYNEQFF
cdr3_nt: TGTGCCAGCAGCGTAGGCAGCTACAATGAGCAGTTCTTC
d_call: NA
clone_size: once
v_call: TRBV9
j_call: TRBJ2-1

cdr3_aa: CASSSAADAPYEQYF
cdr3_nt: TGTGCCAGCAGCTCCGCGGCTGACGCCCCCTACGAGCAGTACTTC
d_call: NA
clone_size: once
v_call: TRBV5-4
j_call: TRBJ2-7

cdr3_aa: CASSPYSPDSPGNTIYF
cdr3_nt: TGTGCCAGCAGCCCTTATTCCCCGGACTCCCCGGGAAACACCATATATTTT
d_call: NA
clone_size: NA
v_call: TRBV3-1/TRBV3-2
j_call: TRBJ1-3

cdr3_aa: CASSEARDQPQHF
cdr3_nt: TGTGCCAGCAGTGAAGCTCGGGATCAGCCCCAGCATTTT
d_call: NA
clone_size: NA
v_call: TRBV6-1
j_call: TRBJ1-5

cdr3_aa: CASSLTGMNTEAFF
cdr3_nt: TGCGCCAGCAGCTTGACAGGCATGAACACTGAAGCTTTCTTT
d_call: NA
clone_size: NA
v_call: TRBV5-1
j_call: TRBJ1-1

cdr3_aa: CASSLTGQEYNEQFF
cdr3_nt: TGTGCCAGCAGCCTCACGGGACAAGAGTACAATGAGCAGTTCTTC
d_call: NA
clone_size: NA
v_call: TRBV7-2
j_call: TRBJ2-1

cdr3_aa: CASSYRPGLAGGPLSYNEQFF
cdr3_nt: TGTGCCAGCAGCTACAGACCGGGACTAGCGGGAGGGCCCCTCTCCTACAATGAGCAGTTCTTC
d_call: TRBD2
clone_size: NA
v_call: TRBV7-3
j_call: TRBJ2-1

cdr3_aa: CASSVTGSNSPLHF
cdr3_nt: TGTGCCAGCAGCGTTACAGGGAGTAATTCACCCCTCCACTTT
d_call: NA
clone_size: NA
v_call: TRBV9
j_call: TRBJ1-6

cdr3_aa: CASRAGLAGVSAGELFF
cdr3_nt: TGTGCCAGCCGAGCCGGACTAGCGGGAGTTTCGGCCGGGGAGCTGTTTTTT
d_call: TRBD2
clone_size: NA
v_call: TRBV27
j_call: TRBJ2-2

cdr3_aa: CASRAGAKNIQYF
cdr3_nt: TGTGCCAGCAGAGCCGGAGCCAAAAACATTCAGTACTTC
d_call: NA
clone_size: once
v_call: TRBV7-2
j_call: TRBJ2-4

cdr3_aa: CASSLRSGSQETQYF
cdr3_nt: TGTGCCAGCAGCTTGCGTTCCGGGAGCCAAGAGACCCAGTACTTC
d_call: NA
clone_size: NA
v_call: TRBV5-4
j_call: TRBJ2-5

cdr3_aa: CASSYSGDPDRRDTDTQYF
cdr3_nt: TGTGCCAGCAGTTACAGCGGGGATCCCGACCGTAGAGACACAGATACGCAGTATTTT
d_call: TRBD2
clone_size: NA
v_call: TRBV6-2/TRBV6-3
j_call: TRBJ2-3

cdr3_aa: CASSQGAYGYTF
cdr3_nt: TGTGCCAGCAGCCAGGGGGCCTATGGCTACACCTTC
d_call: NA
clone_size: few
v_call: TRBV3-1/TRBV3-2
j_call: TRBJ1-2

cdr3_aa: CASSLLGEQYF
cdr3_nt: TGTGCCAGCAGCCTTCTTGGGGAGCAGTACTTC
d_call: NA
clone_size: NA
v_call: TRBV28
j_call: TRBJ2-7

cdr3_aa: CASQENTEAFF
cdr3_nt: TGTGCCAGCCAGGAGAACACTGAAGCTTTCTTT
d_call: NA
clone_size: NA
v_call: TRBV10-3
j_call: TRBJ1-1

cdr3_aa: CASSPTVSYEQYF
cdr3_nt: TGTGCCAGTAGCCCTACGGTGTCCTACGAGCAGTACTTC
d_call: NA
clone_size: NA
v_call: TRBV19
j_call: TRBJ2-7

cdr3_aa: CSVKGLAGDMGETQYF
cdr3_nt: TGCAGCGTTAAGGGACTAGCGGGAGATATGGGAGAGACCCAGTACTTC
d_call: TRBD2
clone_size: few
v_call: TRBV29-1
j_call: TRBJ2-5

cdr3_aa: CASSFRVAEAFF
cdr3_nt: TGTGCCAGCAGTTTCAGGGTGGCTGAAGCTTTCTTT
d_call: NA
clone_size: NA
v_call: TRBV12-3/TRBV12-4
j_call: TRBJ1-1

cdr3_aa: CASSQRAGVGYEQYF
cdr3_nt: TGTGCCAGCAGCCAAAGGGCGGGAGTAGGCTACGAGCAGTACTTC
d_call: TRBD2
clone_size: NA
v_call: TRBV3-1/TRBV3-2
j_call: TRBJ2-7

cdr3_aa: CASSQGTGQVQPQHF
cdr3_nt: TGTGCCAGCAGTCAGGGGACAGGGCAGGTTCAGCCCCAGCATTTT
d_call: TRBD1
clone_size: NA
v_call: TRBV6-5
j_call: TRBJ1-5

cdr3_aa: CASSHGTGELFF
cdr3_nt: TGTGCCAGCAGTCATGGAACCGGGGAGCTGTTTTTT
d_call: NA
clone_size: NA
v_call: TRBV6-2/TRBV6-3
j_call: TRBJ2-2

cdr3_aa: CASAGGDYQHF
cdr3_nt: TGCGCCAGCGCCGGAGGGGATTACCAGCATTTT
d_call: NA
clone_size: NA
v_call: TRBV23-1
j_call: TRBJ1-5

cdr3_aa: CASTEGPGNTIYF
cdr3_nt: TGTGCCAGCACCGAGGGCCCCGGAAACACCATATATTTT
d_call: NA
clone_size: NA
v_call: TRBV12-3/TRBV12-4
j_call: TRBJ1-3

cdr3_aa: CASSFGGAGSPLHF
cdr3_nt: TGTGCCAGCAGTTTTGGGGGCGCAGGCTCACCCCTCCACTTT
d_call: NA
clone_size: NA
v_call: TRBV28
j_call: TRBJ1-6

cdr3_aa: CASSPTGKGQPQHF
cdr3_nt: TGTGCCAGTAGCCCCACAGGTAAGGGACAGCCCCAGCATTTT
d_call: NA
clone_size: NA
v_call: TRBV19
j_call: TRBJ1-5

cdr3_aa: CATSERTRGYTGELFF
cdr3_nt: TGTGCCACCAGTGAACGGACTAGGGGATACACCGGGGAGCTGTTTTTT
d_call: TRBD2
clone_size: NA
v_call: TRBV24-1
j_call: TRBJ2-2

cdr3_aa: CASSLGPSGRLSTGELFF
cdr3_nt: TGTGCCAGCAGCTTAGGGCCTAGCGGGAGGCTGAGCACCGGGGAGCTGTTTTTT
d_call: TRBD2
clone_size: NA
v_call: TRBV9
j_call: TRBJ2-2

cdr3_aa: CASSPGGQANEKLFF
cdr3_nt: TGTGCCAGCAGCCCCGGTGGACAGGCGAATGAAAAACTGTTTTTT
d_call: TRBD1
clone_size: NA
v_call: TRBV7-8
j_call: TRBJ1-4